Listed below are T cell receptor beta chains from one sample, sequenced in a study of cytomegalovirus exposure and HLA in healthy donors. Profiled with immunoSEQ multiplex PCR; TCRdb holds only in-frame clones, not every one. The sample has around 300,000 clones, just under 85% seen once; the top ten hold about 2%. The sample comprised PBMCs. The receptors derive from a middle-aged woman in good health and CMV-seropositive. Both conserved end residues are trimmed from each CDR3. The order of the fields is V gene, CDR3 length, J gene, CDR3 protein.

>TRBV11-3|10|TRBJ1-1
ASSLVETEAF
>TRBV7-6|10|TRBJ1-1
ASRSGNTEAF
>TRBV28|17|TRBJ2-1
ASSPFRTSGRGIYNEQF
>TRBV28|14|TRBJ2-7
ASSQMGGVAAYEQY
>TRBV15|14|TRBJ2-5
ATSRAQAGGLETQY
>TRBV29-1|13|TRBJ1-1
SVEGDFTLNTEAF
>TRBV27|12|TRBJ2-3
ASSLFHSTDTQY
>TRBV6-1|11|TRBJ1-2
ASSRTGNYGYT
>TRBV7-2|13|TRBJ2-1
ASSLSARGGNEQF
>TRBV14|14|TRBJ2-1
ASSQGGGSTYNEQF
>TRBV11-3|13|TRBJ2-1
ASSSGLAGDNEQF
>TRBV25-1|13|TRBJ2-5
ASSDLRQDQETQY
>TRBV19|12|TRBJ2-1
ASSIGRSVSEQF
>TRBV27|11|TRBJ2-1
ASSLFGNNEQF
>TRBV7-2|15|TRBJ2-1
ASSPLHTSSGNNEQF
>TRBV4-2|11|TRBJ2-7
ASSQGAQDEQY
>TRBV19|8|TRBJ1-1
ASSQGEAF
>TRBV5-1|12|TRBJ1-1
ASSLGLLNTEAF
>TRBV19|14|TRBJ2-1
ASRGAGQSSYNEQF
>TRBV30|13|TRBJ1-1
ACTGQGIGNTEAF
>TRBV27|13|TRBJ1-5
ASRPAEGGLKPQH
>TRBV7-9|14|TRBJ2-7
ASSLALDRKSYEQY
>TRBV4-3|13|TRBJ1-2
ASSQDFFSNYGYT
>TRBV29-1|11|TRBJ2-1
SVEVARTGVQF
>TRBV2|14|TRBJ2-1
ASRRTGTSVFGEQF
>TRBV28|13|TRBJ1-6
ASTREGVFNSPLH
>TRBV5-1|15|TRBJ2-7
ASSLDLRDGLPYEQY
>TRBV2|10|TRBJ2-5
ASNPLQETQY
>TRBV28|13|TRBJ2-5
ASSLLAGDGETQY
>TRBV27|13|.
ASSFLAGAVYEQY
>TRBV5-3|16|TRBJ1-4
ARSSTRQGRATNEKLF
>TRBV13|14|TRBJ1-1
ASSLRGRGWNTEAF
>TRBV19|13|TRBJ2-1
ASSIGQGFTNEQF
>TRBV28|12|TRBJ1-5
ASRTGGENQPQH
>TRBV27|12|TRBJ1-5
ASSLWGDHQPQH
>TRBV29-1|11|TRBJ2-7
SVDSAGGNEQY
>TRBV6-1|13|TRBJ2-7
ASLRSGAKPYEQY
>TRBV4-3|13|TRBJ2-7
ASSQDMGEGREQY
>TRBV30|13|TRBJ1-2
AWSRGQRDFYGYT
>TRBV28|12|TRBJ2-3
ASTLAGGLDTQY
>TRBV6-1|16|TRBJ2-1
ASSERTSGSQTGNEQF
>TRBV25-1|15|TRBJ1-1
ASSELGSDSYSTEAF
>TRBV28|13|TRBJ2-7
ASSDSLLRRYEQY
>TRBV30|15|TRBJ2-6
AWSLDILSSGANVLT
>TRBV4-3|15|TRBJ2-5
ASSQDLGAGGGETQY
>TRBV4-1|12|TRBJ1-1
ASSQEGRVTEAF
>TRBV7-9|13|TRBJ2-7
ASSPGGTSSYEQY
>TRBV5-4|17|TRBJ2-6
ASRAAGLAASSGANVLT
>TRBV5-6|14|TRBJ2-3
ASSFIGGVGSDTQY
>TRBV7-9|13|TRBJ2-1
ASSSAGVGDNEQF